The sequence of this T cell receptor (beta chain) was determined in a study of cytomegalovirus exposure and HLA in healthy donors. V lost 5 bases to trimming and J lost 1 base; unmatched junction nucleotides: 3. Per the germline V gene, CDR1 is SGHTA and CDR2 is FQGTGA. CDR3 size: 16 residues. Separate from the roughly 700-subject first cohort, the roughly 120-subject validation cohort was the one that the donors belonged to. A remark on this clone: The antigen is not known.

Study findings and constraints: The authors enumerated over 150 TCR beta chains as linked to cytomegalovirus. Rarity characterized most TCR sequences, yet some public TCRs appeared in many donors.

Data came from immunoSEQ multiplex PCR; TCRdb stores just in-frame clones and leaves some out. The sample records 150,000 to 180,000 clones, approximately 86% being singletons. The receptor's source is a man aged 18 to 30 in good health and CMV-seropositive. The chain has TRBV7-3 and TRBJ2-1; TRBD2 matches at 12 bases. Specimen: PBMCs. The CDR3 is CASSPTSGGSYNEQFF. The CDR3 DNA sequence: TGTGCCAGCAGCCCGACTAGCGGGGGATCCTACAATGAGCAGTTCTTC.